This T cell receptor (beta chain) was identified during a study of shared clonotypes between healthy human individuals. Study summary: For every donor, three CD4 naive, three CD4 memory, two CD8 naive and one CD8 memory plates were used.

Study observations and caveats: Despite large depth, sorted-subset datasets appeared incompletely sequenced. Larger estimated richness was generally seen in naive subsets than in memory subsets.

The CDR3 runs to 15 residues. V lost 6 bases, J lost 2 bases, and 17 bases lay in between. Looked up from germline, CDR1 is MDHEN and CDR2 is SYDVKM. This table comes from immunoSEQ multiplex PCR, and its TCRdb copy is limited to in-frame clones, with some not included. Of about 2.4 million clones listed, 93% are singletons. About this clone itself: The antigen is unknown.

The V and J genes are TRBV28 and TRBJ2-7; possibly TRBD2 for D (5 bases). This TCR derives from a man between 18 and 35 years old in good health. Some clones in this sample may be carry-over from other donors' samples. The sequencing sample was made of naive CD4+ T cells from PBMCs. The subset is: CD45RA+ positively selected. The CDR3: CASSFSGQEPYEQYF. In nucleotides, the CDR3 is TGTGCCAGCAGCTTCAGCGGTCAAGAGCCCTACGAGCAGTACTTC.